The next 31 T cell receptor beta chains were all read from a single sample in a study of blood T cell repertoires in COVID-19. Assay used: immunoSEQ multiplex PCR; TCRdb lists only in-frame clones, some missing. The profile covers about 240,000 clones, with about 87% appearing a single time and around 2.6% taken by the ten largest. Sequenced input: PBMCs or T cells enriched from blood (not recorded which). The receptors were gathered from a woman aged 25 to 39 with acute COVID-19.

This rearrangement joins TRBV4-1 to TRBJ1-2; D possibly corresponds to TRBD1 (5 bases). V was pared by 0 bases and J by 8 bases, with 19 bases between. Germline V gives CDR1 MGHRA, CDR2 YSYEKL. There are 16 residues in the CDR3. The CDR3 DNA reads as TGCGCCAGCAGCCAAGATGCGTCACTGACAGAACTAGGCTACACCTTC. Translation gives CASSQDASLTELGYTF.

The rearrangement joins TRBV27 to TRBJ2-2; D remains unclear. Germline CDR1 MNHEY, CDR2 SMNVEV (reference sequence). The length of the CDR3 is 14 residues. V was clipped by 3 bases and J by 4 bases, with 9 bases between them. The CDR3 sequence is CASSFFGFTGELFF. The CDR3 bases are TGTGCCAGCAGTTTCTTCGGGTTCACCGGGGAGCTGTTTTTT.

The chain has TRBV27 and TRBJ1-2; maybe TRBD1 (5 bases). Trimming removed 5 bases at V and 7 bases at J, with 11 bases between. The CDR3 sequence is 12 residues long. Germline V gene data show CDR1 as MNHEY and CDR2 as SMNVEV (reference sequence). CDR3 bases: TGTGCCAGCAGTATGGGGAGGGGTGGCTACACCTTC. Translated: CASSMGRGGYTF.

In DNA, the CDR3 is TGCGCCAGCAGCCAAGATTTGGGTGCTGGCGGGGGCTACACAGATACGCAGTATTTT. Translating it yields CASSQDLGAGGGYTDTQYF. The V gene is TRBV4-3, the J gene TRBJ2-3, with TRBD2 as a possible D gene (7 bases). V dropped 0 bases and J dropped 2 bases, with 21 bases sitting between them. This CDR3 contains 19 residues. The germline gives CDR1 LGHNA, CDR2 YSLEER.

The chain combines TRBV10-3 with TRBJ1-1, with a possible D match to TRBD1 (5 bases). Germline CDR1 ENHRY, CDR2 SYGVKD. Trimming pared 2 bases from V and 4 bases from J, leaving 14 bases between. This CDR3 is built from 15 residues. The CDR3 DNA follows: TGTGCCATCAGTGAGGTTCAGGGTGCTAGCACTGAAGCTTTCTTT. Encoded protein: CAISEVQGASTEAFF.

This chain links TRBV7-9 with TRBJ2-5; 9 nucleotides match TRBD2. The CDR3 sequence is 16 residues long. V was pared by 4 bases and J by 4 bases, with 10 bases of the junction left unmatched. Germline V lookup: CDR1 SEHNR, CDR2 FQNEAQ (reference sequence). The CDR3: CASSSRTSVKAETQYF. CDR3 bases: TGTGCCAGCAGCTCCCGGACTAGCGTAAAGGCAGAGACCCAGTACTTC.

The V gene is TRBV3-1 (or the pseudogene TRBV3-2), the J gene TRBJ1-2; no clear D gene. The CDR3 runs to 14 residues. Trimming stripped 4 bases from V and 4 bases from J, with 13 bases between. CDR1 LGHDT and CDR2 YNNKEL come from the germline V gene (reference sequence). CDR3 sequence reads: CASSRTSEAYGYTF. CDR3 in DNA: TGTGCCAGCAGCCGGACCTCGGAGGCCTATGGCTACACCTTC.

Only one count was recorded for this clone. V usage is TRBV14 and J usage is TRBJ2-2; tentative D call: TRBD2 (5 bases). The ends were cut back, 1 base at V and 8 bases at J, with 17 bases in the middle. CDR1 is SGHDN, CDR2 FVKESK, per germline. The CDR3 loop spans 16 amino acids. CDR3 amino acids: CASSQAEGLWRGELFF. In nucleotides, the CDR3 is TGTGCCAGCAGCCAAGCCGAGGGCCTCTGGAGGGGGGAGCTGTTTTTT.

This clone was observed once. The CDR3 DNA reads TGTGCCATCAGTGAAGATAAGGGGGCTTCCGGGGAGCTGTTTTTT. The encoded protein is CAISEDKGASGELFF. This chain links TRBV10-3 with TRBJ2-2, with TRBD1 matching over 7 bases. This CDR3 spans 15 amino acids. Germline V gene lookup returns CDR1 ENHRY and CDR2 SYGVKD. Trimming took 3 bases from V and 6 from J; bases not matched to a gene: 7.

The CDR3 region has the DNA TGTGCCAGCAGTACAGGGGGTCTCTCCACAGATACGCAGTATTTT. Protein product: CASSTGGLSTDTQYF. The chain joins TRBV2 to TRBJ2-3; 8 nucleotides align to TRBD1. From germline, CDR1 is SNHLY and CDR2 FYNNEI. J was trimmed by 2 bases and V by 5 bases; bases with no gene match: 6. The CDR3 runs to 15 residues.

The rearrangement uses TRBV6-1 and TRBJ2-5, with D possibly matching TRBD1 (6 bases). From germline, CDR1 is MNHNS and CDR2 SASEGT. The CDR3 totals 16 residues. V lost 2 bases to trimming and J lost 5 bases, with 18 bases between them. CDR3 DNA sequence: TGTGCCAGCAGTGAACTACAGGGTCCGGGTCCGGAGACCCAGTACTTC. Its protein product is CASSELQGPGPETQYF.

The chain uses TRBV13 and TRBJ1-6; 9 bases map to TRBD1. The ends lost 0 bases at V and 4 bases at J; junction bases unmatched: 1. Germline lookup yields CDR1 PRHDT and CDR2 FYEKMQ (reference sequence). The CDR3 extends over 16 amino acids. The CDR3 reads CASSLGDRGYNSPLHF. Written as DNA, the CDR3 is TGTGCCAGCAGCTTAGGGGACAGGGGTTATAATTCACCCCTCCACTTT. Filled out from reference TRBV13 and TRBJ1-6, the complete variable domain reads AAGVIQSPRHLIKEKRETATLKCYPIPRHDTVYWYQQGPGQDPQFLISFYEKMQSDKGSIPDRFSAQQFSDYHSELNMSSLELGDSALYFCASSLGDRGYNSPLHFGNGTRLTVT.

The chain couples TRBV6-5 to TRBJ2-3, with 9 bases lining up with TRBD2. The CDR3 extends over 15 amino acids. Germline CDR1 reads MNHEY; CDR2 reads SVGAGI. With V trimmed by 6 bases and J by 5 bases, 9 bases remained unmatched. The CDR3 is CASRYSGGQVDTQYF. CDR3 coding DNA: TGTGCCAGCAGATACAGCGGGGGGCAGGTAGATACGCAGTATTTT.

The CDR3 sequence is CASSPSASGGADTQYF. The CDR3 coding sequence is TGTGCCAGCAGCCCGTCGGCTAGCGGGGGTGCAGATACGCAGTATTTT. The chain uses TRBV7-2 and TRBJ2-3; TRBD2 aligns across 10 bases. Germline V gene sequence: CDR1 SGHTA, CDR2 FQGNSA. The CDR3 has 16 residues. Unmatched junction bases numbered 9, after V lost 5 bases and J lost 4 bases.

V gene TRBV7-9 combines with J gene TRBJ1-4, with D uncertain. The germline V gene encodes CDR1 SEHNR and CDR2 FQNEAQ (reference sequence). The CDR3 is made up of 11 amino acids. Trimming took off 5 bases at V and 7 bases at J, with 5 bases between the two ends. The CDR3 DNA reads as TGTGCCAGCAGCCGAGGTGAAAAACTGTTTTTT. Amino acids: CASSRGEKLFF.

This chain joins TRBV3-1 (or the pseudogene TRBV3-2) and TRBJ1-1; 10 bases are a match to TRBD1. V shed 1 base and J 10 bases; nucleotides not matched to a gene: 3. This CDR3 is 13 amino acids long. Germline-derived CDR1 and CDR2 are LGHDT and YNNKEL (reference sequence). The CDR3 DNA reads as TGTGCCAGCAGCCAAGGACAGGGGGCGGCAGCTTTCTTT. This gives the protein CASSQGQGAAAFF.

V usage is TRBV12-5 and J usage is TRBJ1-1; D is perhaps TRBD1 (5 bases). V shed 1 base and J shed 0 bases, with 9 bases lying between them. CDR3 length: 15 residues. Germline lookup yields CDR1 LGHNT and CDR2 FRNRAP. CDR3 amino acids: CASGLGGQLNTEAFF. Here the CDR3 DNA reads TGTGCTAGTGGTTTGGGTGGACAATTGAACACTGAAGCTTTCTTT.

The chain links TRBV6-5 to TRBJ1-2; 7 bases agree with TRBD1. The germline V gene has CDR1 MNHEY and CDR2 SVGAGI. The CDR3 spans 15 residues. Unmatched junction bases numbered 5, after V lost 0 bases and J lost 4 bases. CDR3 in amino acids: CASSYSMTGSYGYTF. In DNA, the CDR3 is TGTGCCAGCAGTTACTCGATGACAGGGAGCTATGGCTACACCTTC.

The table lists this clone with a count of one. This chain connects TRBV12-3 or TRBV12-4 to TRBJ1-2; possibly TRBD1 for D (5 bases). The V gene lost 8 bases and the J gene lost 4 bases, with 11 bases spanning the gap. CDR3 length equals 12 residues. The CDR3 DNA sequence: TGTGCCAGCGGGGGGACCAGCTATGGCTACACCTTC. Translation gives CASGGTSYGYTF.

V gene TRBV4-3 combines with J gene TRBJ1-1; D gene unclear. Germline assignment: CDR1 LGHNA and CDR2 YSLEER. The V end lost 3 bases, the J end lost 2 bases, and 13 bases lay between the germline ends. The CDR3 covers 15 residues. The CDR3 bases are TGCGCCAGCAGCCAGACACCGACCCCAAACACTGAAGCTTTCTTT. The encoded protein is CASSQTPTPNTEAFF.

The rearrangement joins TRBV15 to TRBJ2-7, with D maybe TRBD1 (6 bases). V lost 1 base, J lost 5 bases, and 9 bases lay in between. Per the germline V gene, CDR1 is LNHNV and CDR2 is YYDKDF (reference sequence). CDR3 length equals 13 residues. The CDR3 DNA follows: TGTGCCACCAGCAGAGTATACAGGGACGAGCAGTACTTC. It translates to CATSRVYRDEQYF.

The CDR3 here is CASSPRQGTEAFF. CDR3 nucleotide sequence: TGTGCCAGCAGCCCTCGACAGGGCACTGAAGCTTTCTTT. The genes are TRBV7-2 and TRBJ1-1; 7 positions agree with TRBD1. Per germline, CDR1 SGHTA and CDR2 FQGNSA. The CDR3 covers 13 residues. Trimming cost V 5 bases and J 4 bases; bases outside gene matches: 4.

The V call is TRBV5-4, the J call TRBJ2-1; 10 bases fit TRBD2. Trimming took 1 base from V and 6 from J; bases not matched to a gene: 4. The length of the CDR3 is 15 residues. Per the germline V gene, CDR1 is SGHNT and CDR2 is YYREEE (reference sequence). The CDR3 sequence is CASSLQAGGRNEQFF. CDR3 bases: TGTGCCAGCAGCTTGCAAGCGGGGGGGCGCAATGAGCAGTTCTTC.

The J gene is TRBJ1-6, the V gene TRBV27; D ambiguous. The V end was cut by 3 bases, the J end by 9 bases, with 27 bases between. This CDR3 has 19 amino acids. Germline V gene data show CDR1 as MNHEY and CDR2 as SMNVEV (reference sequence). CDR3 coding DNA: TGTGCCAGCAGTTTCAGTGGGTTGGAAATGAGACTCCTGGGTTCACCCCTCCACTTT. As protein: CASSFSGLEMRLLGSPLHF.

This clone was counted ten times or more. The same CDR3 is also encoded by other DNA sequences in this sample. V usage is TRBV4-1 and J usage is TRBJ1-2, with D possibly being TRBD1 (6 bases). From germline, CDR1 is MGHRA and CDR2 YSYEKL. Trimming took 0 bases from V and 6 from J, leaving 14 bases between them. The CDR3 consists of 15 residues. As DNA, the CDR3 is TGCGCCAGCAGCCAAGAGGGGGCAATTAGCGATGGCTACACCTTC. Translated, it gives CASSQEGAISDGYTF.

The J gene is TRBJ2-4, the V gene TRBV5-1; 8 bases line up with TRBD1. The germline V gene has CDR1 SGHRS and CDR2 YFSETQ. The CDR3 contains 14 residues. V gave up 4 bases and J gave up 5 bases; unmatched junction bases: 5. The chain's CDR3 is CASSMTGDENIQYF. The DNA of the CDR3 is TGCGCCAGCAGCATGACAGGGGATGAAAACATTCAGTACTTC. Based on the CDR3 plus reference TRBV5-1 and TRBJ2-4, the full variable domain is KAGVTQTPRYLIKTRGQQVTLSCSPISGHRSVSWYQQTPGQGLQFLFEYFSETQRNKGNFPGRFSGRQFSNSRSEMNVSTLELGDSALYLCASSMTGDENIQYFGAGTRLSVL.

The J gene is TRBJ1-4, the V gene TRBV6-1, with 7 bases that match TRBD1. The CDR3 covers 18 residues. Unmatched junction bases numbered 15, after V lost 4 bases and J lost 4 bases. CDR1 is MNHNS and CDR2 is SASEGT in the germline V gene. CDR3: CASSARDRGNGNNEKLFF. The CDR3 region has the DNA TGTGCCAGCAGTGCCAGGGACAGAGGGAATGGGAATAATGAAAAACTGTTTTTT.

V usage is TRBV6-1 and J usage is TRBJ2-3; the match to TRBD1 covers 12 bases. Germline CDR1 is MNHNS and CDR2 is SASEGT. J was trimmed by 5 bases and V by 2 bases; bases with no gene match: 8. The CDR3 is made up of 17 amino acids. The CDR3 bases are TGTGCCAGCAGTGAAAGTTCCGGGACAGGGGGCGGAGATACGCAGTATTTT. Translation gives CASSESSGTGGGDTQYF.

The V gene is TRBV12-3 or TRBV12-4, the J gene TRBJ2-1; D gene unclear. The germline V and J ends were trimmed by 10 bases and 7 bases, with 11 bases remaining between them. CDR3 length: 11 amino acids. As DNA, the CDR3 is TGTGCCACCGGATGGCGGAATGAGCAGTTCTTC. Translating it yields CATGWRNEQFF.

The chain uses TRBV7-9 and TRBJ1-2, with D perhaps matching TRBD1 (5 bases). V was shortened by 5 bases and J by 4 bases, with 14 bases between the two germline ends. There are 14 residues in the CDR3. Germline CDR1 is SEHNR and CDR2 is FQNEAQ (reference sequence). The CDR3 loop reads CASSPAGGVYGYTF. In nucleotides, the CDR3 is TGTGCCAGCAGCCCGGCGGGGGGAGTCTATGGCTACACCTTC.

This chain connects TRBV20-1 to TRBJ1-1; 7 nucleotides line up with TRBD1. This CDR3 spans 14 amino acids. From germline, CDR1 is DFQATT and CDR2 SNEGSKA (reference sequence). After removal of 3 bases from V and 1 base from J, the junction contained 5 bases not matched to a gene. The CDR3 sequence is CSASYGTANTEAFF. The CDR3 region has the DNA TGCAGTGCTAGTTACGGGACAGCGAACACTGAAGCTTTCTTT.